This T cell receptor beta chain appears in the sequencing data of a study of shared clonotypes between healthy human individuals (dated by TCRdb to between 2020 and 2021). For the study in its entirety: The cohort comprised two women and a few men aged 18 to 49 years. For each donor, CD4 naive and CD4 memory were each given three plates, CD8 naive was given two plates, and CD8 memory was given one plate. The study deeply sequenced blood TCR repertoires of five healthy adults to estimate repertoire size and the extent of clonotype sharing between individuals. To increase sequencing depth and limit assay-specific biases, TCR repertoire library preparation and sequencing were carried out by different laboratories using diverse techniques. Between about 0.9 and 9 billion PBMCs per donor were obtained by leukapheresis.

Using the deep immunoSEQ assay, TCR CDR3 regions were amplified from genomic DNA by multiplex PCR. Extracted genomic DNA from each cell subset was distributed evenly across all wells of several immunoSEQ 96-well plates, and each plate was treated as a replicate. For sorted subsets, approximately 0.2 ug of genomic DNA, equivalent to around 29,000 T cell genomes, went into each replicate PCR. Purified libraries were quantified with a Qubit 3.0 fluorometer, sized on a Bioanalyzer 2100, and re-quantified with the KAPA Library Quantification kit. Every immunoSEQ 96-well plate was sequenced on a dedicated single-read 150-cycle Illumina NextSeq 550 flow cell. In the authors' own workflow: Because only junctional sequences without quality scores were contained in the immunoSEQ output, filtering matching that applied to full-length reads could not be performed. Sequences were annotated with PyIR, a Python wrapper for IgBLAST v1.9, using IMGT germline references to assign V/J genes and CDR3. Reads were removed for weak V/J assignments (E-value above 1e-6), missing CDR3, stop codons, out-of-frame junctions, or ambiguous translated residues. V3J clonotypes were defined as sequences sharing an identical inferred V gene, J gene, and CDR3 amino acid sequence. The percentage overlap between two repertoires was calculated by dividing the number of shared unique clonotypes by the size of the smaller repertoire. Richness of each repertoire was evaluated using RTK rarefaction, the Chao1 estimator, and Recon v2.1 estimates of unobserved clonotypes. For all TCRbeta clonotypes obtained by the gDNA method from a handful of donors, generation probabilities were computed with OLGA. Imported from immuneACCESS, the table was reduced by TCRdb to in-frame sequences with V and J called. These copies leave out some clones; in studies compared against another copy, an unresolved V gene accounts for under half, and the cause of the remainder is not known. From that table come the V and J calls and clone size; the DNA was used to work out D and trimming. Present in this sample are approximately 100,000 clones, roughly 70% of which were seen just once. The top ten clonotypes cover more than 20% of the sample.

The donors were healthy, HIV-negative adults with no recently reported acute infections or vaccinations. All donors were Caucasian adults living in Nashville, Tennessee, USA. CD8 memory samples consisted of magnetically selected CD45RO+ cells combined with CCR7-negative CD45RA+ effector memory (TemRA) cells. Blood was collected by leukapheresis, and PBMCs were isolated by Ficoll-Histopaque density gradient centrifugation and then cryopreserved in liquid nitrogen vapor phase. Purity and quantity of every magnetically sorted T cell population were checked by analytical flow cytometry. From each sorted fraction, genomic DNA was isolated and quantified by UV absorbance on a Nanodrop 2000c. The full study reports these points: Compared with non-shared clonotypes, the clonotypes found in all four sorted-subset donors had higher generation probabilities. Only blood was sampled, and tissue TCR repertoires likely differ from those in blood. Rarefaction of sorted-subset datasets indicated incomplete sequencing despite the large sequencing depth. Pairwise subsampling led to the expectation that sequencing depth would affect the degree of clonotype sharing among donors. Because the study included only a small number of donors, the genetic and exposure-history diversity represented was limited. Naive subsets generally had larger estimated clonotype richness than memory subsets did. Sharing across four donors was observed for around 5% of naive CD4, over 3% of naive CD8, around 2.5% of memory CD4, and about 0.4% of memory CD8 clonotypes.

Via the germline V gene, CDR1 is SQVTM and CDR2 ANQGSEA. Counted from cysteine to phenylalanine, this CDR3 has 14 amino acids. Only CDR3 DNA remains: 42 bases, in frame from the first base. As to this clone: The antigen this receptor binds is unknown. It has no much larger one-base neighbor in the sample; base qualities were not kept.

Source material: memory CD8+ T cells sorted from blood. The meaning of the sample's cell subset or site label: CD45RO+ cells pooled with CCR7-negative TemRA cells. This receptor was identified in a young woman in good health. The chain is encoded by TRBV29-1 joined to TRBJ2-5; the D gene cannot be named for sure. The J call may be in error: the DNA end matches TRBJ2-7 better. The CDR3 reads CSVADGAEPYEQYF. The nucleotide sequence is TGCAGCGTTGCAGATGGAGCAGAACCCTACGAGCAGTACTTC.